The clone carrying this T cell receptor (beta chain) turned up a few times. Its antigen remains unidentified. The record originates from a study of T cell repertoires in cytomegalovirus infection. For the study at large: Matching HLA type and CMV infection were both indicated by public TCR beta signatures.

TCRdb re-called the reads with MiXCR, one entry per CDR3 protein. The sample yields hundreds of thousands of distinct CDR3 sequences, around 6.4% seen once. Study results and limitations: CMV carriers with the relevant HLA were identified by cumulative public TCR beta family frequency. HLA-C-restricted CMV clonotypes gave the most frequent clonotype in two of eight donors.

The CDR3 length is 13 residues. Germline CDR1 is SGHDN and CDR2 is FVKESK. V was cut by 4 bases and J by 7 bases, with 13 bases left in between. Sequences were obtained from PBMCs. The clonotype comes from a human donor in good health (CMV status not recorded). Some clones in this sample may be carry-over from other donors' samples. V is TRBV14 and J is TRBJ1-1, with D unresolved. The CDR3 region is CASSRFWEGEAFF. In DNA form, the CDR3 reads TGTGCCAGCAGCCGCTTCTGGGAGGGTGAAGCTTTCTTT.